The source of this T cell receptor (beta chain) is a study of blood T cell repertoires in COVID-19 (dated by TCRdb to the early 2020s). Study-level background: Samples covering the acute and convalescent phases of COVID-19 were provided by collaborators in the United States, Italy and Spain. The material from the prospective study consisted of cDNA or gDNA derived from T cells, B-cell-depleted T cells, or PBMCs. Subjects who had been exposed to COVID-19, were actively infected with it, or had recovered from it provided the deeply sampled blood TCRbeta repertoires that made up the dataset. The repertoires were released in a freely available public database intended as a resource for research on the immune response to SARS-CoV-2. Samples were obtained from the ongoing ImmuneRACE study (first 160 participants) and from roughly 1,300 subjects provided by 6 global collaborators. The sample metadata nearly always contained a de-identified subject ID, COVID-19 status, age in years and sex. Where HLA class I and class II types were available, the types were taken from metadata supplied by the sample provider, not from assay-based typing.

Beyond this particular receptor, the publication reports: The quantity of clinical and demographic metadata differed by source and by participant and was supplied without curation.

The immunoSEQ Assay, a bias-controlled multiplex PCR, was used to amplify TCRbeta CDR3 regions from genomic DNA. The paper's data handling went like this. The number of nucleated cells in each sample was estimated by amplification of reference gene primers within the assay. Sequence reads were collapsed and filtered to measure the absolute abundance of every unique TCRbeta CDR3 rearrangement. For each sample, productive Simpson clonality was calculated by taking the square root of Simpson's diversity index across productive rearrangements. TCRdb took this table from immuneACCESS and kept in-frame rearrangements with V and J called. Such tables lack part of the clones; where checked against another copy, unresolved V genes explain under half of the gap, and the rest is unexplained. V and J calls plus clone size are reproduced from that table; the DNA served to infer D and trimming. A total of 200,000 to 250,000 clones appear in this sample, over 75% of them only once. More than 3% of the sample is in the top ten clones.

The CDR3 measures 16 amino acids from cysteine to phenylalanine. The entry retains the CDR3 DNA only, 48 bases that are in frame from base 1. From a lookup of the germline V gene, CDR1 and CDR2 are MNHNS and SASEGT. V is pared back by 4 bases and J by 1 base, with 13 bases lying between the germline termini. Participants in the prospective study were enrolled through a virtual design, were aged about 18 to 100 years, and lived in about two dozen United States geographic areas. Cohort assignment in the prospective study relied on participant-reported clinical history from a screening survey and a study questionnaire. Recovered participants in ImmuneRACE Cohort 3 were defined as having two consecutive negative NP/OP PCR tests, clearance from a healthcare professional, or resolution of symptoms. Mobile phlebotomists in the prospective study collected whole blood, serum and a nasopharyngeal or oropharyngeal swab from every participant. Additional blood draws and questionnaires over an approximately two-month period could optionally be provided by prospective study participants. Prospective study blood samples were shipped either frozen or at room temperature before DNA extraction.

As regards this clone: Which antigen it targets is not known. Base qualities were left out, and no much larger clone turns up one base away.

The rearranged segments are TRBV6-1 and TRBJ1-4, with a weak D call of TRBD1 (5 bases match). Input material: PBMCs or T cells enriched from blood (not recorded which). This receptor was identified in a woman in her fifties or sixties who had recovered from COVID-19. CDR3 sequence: CASSAIRGGTNEKLFF. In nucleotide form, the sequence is TGTGCCAGCAGTGCAATCCGGGGGGGAACTAATGAAAAACTGTTTTTT.